This is a list of T cell receptor beta chains from one sample in a study of long-term antiretroviral therapy in people with HIV. Profiling relied on immunoSEQ multiplex PCR, and the TCRdb table lists in-frame clones only, not all of them. The sample lists fewer than 30,000 clones; around 83% were seen once. Sequencing was performed on unsorted PBMCs, taken 0.8 years after starting antiretroviral therapy. These receptors were collected from a woman in her twenties or thirties with HIV. Both conserved end residues are part of each CDR3. A D gene is named only where the DNA matches it firmly. Clone size appears in some rows only: once, few, many, or a class for an expanded clone.

V gene: TRBV29-1
D gene: NA
clone size: NA
J gene: TRBJ1-1
CDR3 protein: CSVFPENTEAFF
CDR3 DNA: TGCAGCGTTTTCCCGGAGAACACTGAAGCTTTCTTT

V gene: TRBV19
D gene: TRBD1
clone size: NA
J gene: TRBJ1-5
CDR3 protein: CASSIGRGRTLQPQHF
CDR3 DNA: TGTGCCAGTAGTATAGGCAGGGGGCGGACCCTGCAGCCCCAGCATTTT

V gene: TRBV5-1
D gene: TRBD2
clone size: NA
J gene: TRBJ2-2
CDR3 protein: CASSEAGVTNTGELFF
CDR3 DNA: TGCGCCAGCAGCGAAGCGGGGGTCACGAACACCGGGGAGCTGTTTTTT

V gene: TRBV10-2
D gene: NA
clone size: NA
J gene: TRBJ1-1
CDR3 protein: CASSEWGAKTEAFF
CDR3 DNA: TGCGCCAGCAGTGAATGGGGGGCGAAAACTGAAGCTTTCTTT

V gene: TRBV30
D gene: NA
clone size: NA
J gene: TRBJ1-1
CDR3 protein: CAWSTASTEAFF
CDR3 DNA: TGTGCCTGGAGTACGGCCAGCACTGAAGCTTTCTTT

V gene: TRBV4-1
D gene: NA
clone size: NA
J gene: TRBJ2-1
CDR3 protein: CASSLRNGLEDEQFF
CDR3 DNA: TGCGCCAGCAGCCTACGAAACGGGTTGGAAGACGAGCAGTTCTTC

V gene: TRBV6-1
D gene: NA
clone size: NA
J gene: TRBJ1-2
CDR3 protein: CASSEDGTDIYGYTF
CDR3 DNA: TGTGCCAGCAGTGAAGACGGGACGGACATCTATGGCTACACCTTC

V gene: TRBV7-2
D gene: TRBD1
clone size: NA
J gene: TRBJ1-3
CDR3 protein: CASSLNRAGGTGNTIYF
CDR3 DNA: TGTGCCAGCAGCTTAAATAGGGCAGGGGGAACTGGAAACACCATATATTTT

V gene: TRBV4-1
D gene: NA
clone size: few
J gene: TRBJ2-1
CDR3 protein: CASSLERGSYNEQFF
CDR3 DNA: TGCGCCAGCAGCCTGGAAAGGGGCTCCTACAATGAGCAGTTCTTC

V gene: TRBV6-1
D gene: NA
clone size: NA
J gene: TRBJ1-6
CDR3 protein: CASSERQNSPLHF
CDR3 DNA: TGTGCCAGCAGTGAACGGCAAAATTCACCCCTCCACTTT

V gene: TRBV12-5
D gene: TRBD2
clone size: NA
J gene: TRBJ2-1
CDR3 protein: CASGSSTGTSVNEQFF
CDR3 DNA: TGTGCTAGTGGTTCTAGTACCGGGACTAGCGTGAATGAGCAGTTCTTC

V gene: TRBV27
D gene: TRBD1
clone size: NA
J gene: TRBJ1-2
CDR3 protein: CASSLSGQGLGYGYTF
CDR3 DNA: TGTGCCAGCAGTTTATCGGGACAGGGGCTGGGTTATGGCTACACCTTC

V gene: TRBV5-4
D gene: NA
clone size: few
J gene: TRBJ1-6
CDR3 protein: CASTFSSSDNNSPLHF
CDR3 DNA: TGTGCCAGCACCTTCAGCTCCAGTGACAATAATTCACCCCTCCACTTT

V gene: TRBV6-5
D gene: NA
clone size: NA
J gene: TRBJ2-4
CDR3 protein: CASTPRGRNIQYF
CDR3 DNA: TGTGCCAGCACCCCCAGGGGACGGAACATTCAGTACTTC

V gene: TRBV20-1
D gene: NA
clone size: NA
J gene: TRBJ2-1
CDR3 protein: CSALYLSEQFF
CDR3 DNA: TGCAGTGCTCTGTACCTAAGTGAGCAGTTCTTC